This T cell receptor (beta chain) came from a study of OX40 agonist ivuxolimab in advanced cancers. For the study at large: Administration of intravenous ivuxolimab to patients occurred every 2 weeks at 0.01 to 10 mg/kg.

J was trimmed by 6 bases and V by 8 bases; bases with no gene match: 9. Germline CDR1 reads SQVTM; CDR2 reads ANQGSEA. The CDR3 has 13 amino acids. Clones were read by immunoSEQ multiplex PCR, and TCRdb kept only the in-frame ones, dropping some. This table has 48,000 or so clones, more than 75% appearing once. J is TRBJ2-2 and V is TRBV29-1; 7 bases are shared with TRBD2. The clonotype was recovered from an adult with an advanced solid tumor such as melanoma, head and neck, liver or kidney cancer. The sequences come from CD4+ or CD8+ T cells sorted from blood, collected in a trial of the OX40 agonist ivuxolimab. CDR3 nucleotide sequence: TGCAGCTCTGGGGGGGGAGGCCCCGGGGAGCTGTTTTTT. It specifies CSSGGGGPGELFF.